This record concerns one T cell receptor beta chain sequence. The length of the CDR3 is 14 residues. V shed 4 bases and J shed 4 bases, with 14 bases lying between them. Germline-derived CDR1 and CDR2 are SGHDT and YYEEEE. TCRdb keeps only in-frame clones here, not all; method: immunoSEQ multiplex PCR. Of about 64,000 clones listed, about 86% were seen once; the top ten hold 5% to 6%. This entry is derived from a study of technical replicates of blood from several donors. Sequencing was performed on PBMCs. The V and J genes are TRBV5-6 and TRBJ1-2; no clear D gene. The source is a human donor in good health. Some clones in this sample may be carry-over from other donors' samples. CDR3 region: CASSPEDGLYGYTF. Here the CDR3 DNA reads TGTGCCAGCAGCCCGGAGGACGGCCTCTATGGCTACACCTTC.